Included here is one TCR beta chain sequence, with context. There is no known antigen for this receptor. Base-call qualities are not available, and no considerably larger clone is one nucleotide away. The sample belongs to a study of blood T cell repertoires in COVID-19 (dated by TCRdb to about 2020). Context from the whole study: Samples from collaborators originated in the United States, Italy and Spain and spanned both the acute and convalescent phases of COVID-19. HLA class I and class II types, where available, came from metadata supplied by the sample provider rather than from assay-based typing. The material from the prospective study consisted of cDNA or gDNA derived from T cells, B-cell-depleted T cells, or PBMCs. Deeply sampled blood TCRbeta repertoires from subjects exposed to, actively infected with, or recovered from COVID-19 were included in the dataset. Samples came from the ongoing ImmuneRACE study (first 160 participants) plus 1,254 subjects from 6 global collaborators. The repertoires were released in a freely available public database meant as a resource for research on the immune response to SARS-CoV-2. Sample metadata almost always included a de-identified subject ID, COVID-19 status, age in years and sex. What the study reported, not specific to this receptor: The quantity of clinical and demographic metadata differed by source and by participant and was supplied without curation.

TCRbeta CDR3 regions were amplified from genomic DNA using the immunoSEQ Assay, a bias-controlled multiplex PCR. Under the source paper's analysis protocol: The number of nucleated cells in each sample was estimated from the amplification of reference gene primers within the assay. To quantify the absolute abundance of each unique TCRbeta CDR3 rearrangement, sequence reads were collapsed and filtered. For each sample, productive Simpson clonality was calculated by taking the square root of Simpson's diversity index across productive rearrangements. The table comes from immuneACCESS by way of TCRdb, which keeps in-frame sequences with V and J called. Part of the clones is missing from these tables; in studies checked, under half for an unresolved V gene and the rest for unknown reasons. The V and J calls and clone size are taken from that table; D and trimming were inferred from the DNA. In this sample the table shows about 220,000 clones, about 86% of which occur a single time. The ten largest clones add up to roughly 14% of the sample.

Participants in the prospective study were aged about 18 to 95 years, lived in 20 to 30 United States geographic areas, and enrolled through a virtual design. To assign participants to cohorts, the prospective study relied on clinical history that participants themselves reported in a screening survey and a study questionnaire. In the prospective study, mobile phlebotomists collected whole blood, serum and a nasopharyngeal or oropharyngeal swab from each participant. Additional blood draws and questionnaires over an approximately 2-month period could optionally be provided by prospective study participants. Before DNA extraction, prospective study blood samples were shipped either frozen or at room temperature. Spanning cysteine to phenylalanine, the CDR3 consists of 14 amino acids. Of the read, only the CDR3 DNA is kept; its 42 bases are in frame from base 1. From V the trimming removes 6 bases and from J it removes 5 bases, while the gene matches leave 7 bases of the junction unaccounted for. Via the germline V gene (reference sequence), CDR1 is LNHDA and CDR2 SQIVND.

This sequence was found in a woman aged 45-60 years with acute COVID-19. The source material was PBMCs or T cells enriched from blood (not recorded which). The rearranged segments are TRBV19 and TRBJ2-5; TRBD1 lines up with 9 middle nucleotides. The nucleotide sequence reads as follows: TGTGCCAGTAGCAGGGGACAGGGACGGGAGACCCAGTACTTC. This translates into CASSRGQGRETQYF.